This TCR beta chain was recovered during a study of blood T cell repertoires in COVID-19 (dated by TCRdb to the early 2020s). Study-wide context: Collaborator samples came from the United States, Italy and Spain and covered acute and convalescent phases of COVID-19. Samples came from the ongoing ImmuneRACE study (first 160 participants) plus 1,254 subjects from 6 global collaborators. A freely available public database, intended as a resource for researchers studying the immune response to SARS-CoV-2, is where the repertoires were released. Where HLA class I and class II types were available, the types were taken from metadata supplied by the sample provider, not from assay-based typing. A de-identified subject ID, COVID-19 status, age in years and sex were almost always included in the sample metadata. Deeply sampled blood TCRbeta repertoires from subjects exposed to, actively infected with, or recovered from COVID-19 were included in the dataset. The material from the prospective study consisted of cDNA or gDNA derived from T cells, B-cell-depleted T cells, or PBMCs. Findings and caveats that apply to the study as a whole: Clinical and demographic metadata were provided uncurated, with the amount varying by source and participant.

TCRbeta CDR3 regions were amplified from genomic DNA by means of the immunoSEQ Assay, a bias-controlled multiplex PCR. The original pipeline was this. Within the assay, amplification of reference gene primers was used to estimate how many nucleated cells each sample contained. Sequence reads were collapsed and filtered to measure the absolute abundance of every unique TCRbeta CDR3 rearrangement. Productive Simpson clonality was computed per sample as the square root of Simpson's diversity index over productive rearrangements. Here the immuneACCESS table is served through TCRdb, limited to in-frame sequences with V and J called. Missing clones are a known gap in these copies; in checked studies unresolved V genes cover under half, and the rest lacks a known reason. V and J calls and clone size are given by that table; D and trimming were obtained from the DNA. This sample comprises hundreds of thousands of clones, over 80% of them detected only once. Over 0.2% of the sample is in the top ten clones.

The CDR3 covers 16 residues, taking in both the cysteine and the phenylalanine. The DNA shown is the 48-base CDR3, in frame from base 1. CDR1 and CDR2, per the germline V gene, are KGHDR and SFDVKD. The junction shows trimming of 2 bases on V and 1 base on J, and the gene matches do not reach 6 bases of it. Whole blood was collected in K2EDTA tubes by collaborating institutions according to the institutions' own protocols. For TCRbeta analysis, collaborator samples were shipped as frozen whole blood, as isolated PBMCs, or as DNA extracted from either sample type. Points on this clone: Its antigen is still unknown. Per-base quality was not reported, and no clone a single base away is much larger than it.

In this chain, TRBV24-1 is recombined with TRBJ1-1, with 7 bases aligning to TRBD1. The specimen sequenced was peripheral blood. The receptor was isolated from a woman aged 18-35 years with acute or convalescent COVID-19. The nucleotides read TGTGCCACCAGTGATTCAAAACAGGGGAAGAACACTGAAGCTTTCTTT. This yields the protein CATSDSKQGKNTEAFF.